Here is one T cell receptor beta chain with its context. The CDR3 contains 13 residues. The V gene's germline CDR1 is DFQATT and CDR2 SNEGSKA (reference sequence). MiXCR was run by TCRdb on the PCR reads, yielding one entry per CDR3 protein. The data contain about 10,000 distinct CDR3 sequences, under 30% of them singletons. The data belong to a study of immune characterization of retroperitoneal liposarcoma. Material for sequencing was blood. The chain employs TRBV20-1 and TRBJ2-5, with D perhaps TRBD1 or TRBD2 (5 bases each). Near its end, the DNA agrees better with TRBJ2-7, so the J call may be wrong. This TCR came from a male donor with retroperitoneal liposarcoma. CDR3 coding DNA: TGCAGTGCTAGAGAGGAGGACACCTACGAGCAGTACTTC. Protein sequence: CSAREEDTYEQYF.